This TCR beta chain originates from a study of cytomegalovirus exposure and HLA in healthy donors. The PCR made use of 60 Vbeta and 13 Jbeta primers. Clones were read by immunoSEQ multiplex PCR, and TCRdb kept only the in-frame ones, dropping some. The sample lists around 90,000 clones, around 84% seen once, with approximately 3.3% in the top ten. This CDR3 region has 14 residues. Germline V gene sequence: CDR1 SGHRS, CDR2 YFSETQ. Trimming cost V 2 bases and J 3 bases; bases outside gene matches: 5. This clonotype was sampled from a woman between 40 and 50 years old in good health and CMV-seronegative. The genes are TRBV5-1 and TRBJ2-7; 7 bases are shared with TRBD1. Sequencing was carried out using PBMCs. For the CDR3, the DNA is TGCGCCAGCAGCTTAGATACAGGGGTCTACGAGCAGTACTTC. This sequence encodes CASSLDTGVYEQYF.